This TCR beta chain was identified during a study of CD8 T cells in ankylosing spondylitis. Looked up from germline, CDR1 is SGHAT and CDR2 is FQNNGV. This CDR3 has 14 residues. The V gene lost 7 bases and the J gene lost 4 bases, with 14 bases spanning the gap. It was by quantitative 5'-RACE with molecular barcodes that TCR beta libraries were made. Each CDR3 protein is one row after TCRdb ran MiXCR on the 5' RACE reads. The repertoire holds approximately 540,000 distinct CDR3 sequences, with roughly 13% as singletons. This clonotype was detected many times. What it recognizes is unknown. Study-wide results and limits: Characteristic, it appeared, of ankylosing spondylitis blood was a TCR beta motif of several highly homologous variants. Disease-linked clones proved CD8+ and comparatively uncommon in peripheral blood. Enrichment of disease-linked clones was reportedly significant in matched ankylosing spondylitis synovial fluid. Certain motif variants had earlier been reported in reactive arthritis synovial fluid and blood.

The TCR was taken from a male donor with ankylosing spondylitis. The rearrangement links TRBV11-2 to TRBJ2-1, with D perhaps given as TRBD1 or TRBD2 (6 bases each). The sample taken for sequencing was blood, either unsorted or a sorted T cell fraction (not recorded which). CDR3 nucleotide sequence: TGTGCCAGCACCCAGAGGGGGGCTTACAATGAGCAGTTCTTC. This codes for CASTQRGAYNEQFF.